The 7 T cell receptor beta chains presented below share a single source sample, sequenced in a study of blood T cell repertoires in COVID-19. Produced via immunoSEQ multiplex PCR; TCRdb's table is partial and in-frame only. The repertoire holds more than 95,000 clones, with approximately 80% as singletons. The specimen was peripheral blood. The receptors were gathered from a woman in her 70s with acute or convalescent COVID-19.

This clone was seen just once. V usage is TRBV14 and J usage is TRBJ1-1, with 10 bases lining up with TRBD1. CDR3 length: 17 residues. J was trimmed by 6 bases and V by 2 bases; bases with no gene match: 12. In germline, CDR1 is SGHDN, CDR2 FVKESK. The CDR3 DNA follows: TGTGCCAGCAGCCAATTTAAATGGGACAGGGGAGTGCCTGAAGCTTTCTTT. This gives the protein CASSQFKWDRGVPEAFF.

The chain recombines TRBV12-3 or TRBV12-4 with TRBJ2-7; D remains unclear. V lost 6 bases and J 5 bases, leaving 11 bases between the germline ends. The CDR3 loop spans 12 amino acids. The CDR3 DNA reads as TGTGCCAGCAGCCGAGGAAACCACGAGCAGTACTTC. As protein: CASSRGNHEQYF.

J is TRBJ2-5 and V is TRBV18; the D is unclear. V was pared by 6 bases and J by 1 base, with 12 bases between. CDR3 size: 14 residues. CDR1 is KGHSH, CDR2 LQKENI, per germline. CDR3 amino acids: CASSLRQRQETQYF. The CDR3 bases are TGTGCCAGCTCGTTACGACAACGCCAAGAGACCCAGTACTTC. Combining the CDR3 with reference TRBV18 and TRBJ2-5 gives the whole variable domain NAGVMQNPRHLVRRRGQEARLRCSPMKGHSHVYWYRQLPEEGLKFMVYLQKENIIDESGMPKERFSAEFPKEGPSILRIQQVVRGDSAAYFCASSLRQRQETQYFGPGTRLLVL.

In its sample, this clone was seen many times. The genes are TRBV9 and TRBJ1-1, with 7 bases aligning to TRBD1. Trimming cost V 4 bases and J 3 bases; bases outside gene matches: 3. The CDR3 consists of 13 residues. Germline assignment: CDR1 SGDLS and CDR2 YYNGEE. CDR3 DNA sequence: TGTGCCAGCAGCATCACAGGGGACACTGAAGCTTTCTTT. Protein sequence: CASSITGDTEAFF.

The rearrangement joins TRBV21-1 to TRBJ1-5; the table's TRBD1 call for D was not verified on the DNA. TRBV21-1 is labeled a pseudogene. This CDR3 spans 16 amino acids. The chain's CDR3 is CASSSRAGNSNQPQHF. In DNA, the CDR3 is TGTGCCAGCAGCAGCAGGGCCGGAAATAGCAATCAGCCCCAGCATTTT.

This rearrangement joins TRBV3-1 (or the pseudogene TRBV3-2) to TRBJ2-1; 10 positions agree with TRBD1. The CDR3 has 14 amino acids. Germline values: CDR1 LGHDT, CDR2 YNNKEL (reference sequence). After removal of 4 bases from V and 9 bases from J, the junction contained 6 bases not matched to a gene. CDR3 in DNA: TGTGCCAGCAGCCCGGGACAGGGGATGAGTGAGCAGTTCTTC. It translates to CASSPGQGMSEQFF.

The chain is built from TRBV6-2 or TRBV6-3 and TRBJ2-7, with D perhaps matching TRBD1 (5 bases). This CDR3 spans 15 amino acids. CDR1 is MNHEY and CDR2 is SVGEGT in the germline V gene. V dropped 6 bases and J dropped 0 bases, with 15 bases sitting between them. CDR3 bases: TGTGCCAGCAGCTTTGCTGGGGCGACCTCCTACGAGCAGTACTTC. It translates to CASSFAGATSYEQYF.